This is a list of T cell receptor beta chains from one sample in a study of monozygotic twins with inflammatory bowel disease. One entry per CDR3 protein, without DNA, is what TCRdb gives after re-calling the 5' RACE reads. The sample's table shows 350,000 to 500,000 distinct CDR3 sequences. The material sequenced was blood. These receptors all come from a human donor with ulcerative colitis or Crohn's disease, or a healthy co-twin of an affected twin (not recorded which). CDR3s include the opening cysteine and the closing phenylalanine or tryptophan.

>TRBJ2-2|TRBV4-1
CASSQTGGFNTGELFF
>TRBJ2-3|TRBV12-2
CASRLASASGDNTDTQYF
>TRBJ1-1|TRBV12-3/TRBV12-4
CASTTDSEAFF
>TRBJ1-5|TRBV7-2
CASSPQGPSNQPQHF
>TRBJ2-1|TRBV6-1
CASPPGQHYHNEQFF
>TRBJ2-7|TRBV29-1
CSAQKDFGSVEQYF
>TRBJ2-1|TRBV7-9
CASSLVGGGNYNEQFF
>TRBJ1-1|TRBV11-2
CASSPMAVGTEAFF
>TRBJ2-3|TRBV20-1
CSAGKPGIISTDTQYF
>TRBJ2-5|TRBV5-1
CASSLEGLAAPETQYF
>TRBJ2-1|TRBV25-1
CASSGVQGFSNEQFF
>TRBJ2-2|TRBV6-1
CASNPQLNTGELFF
>TRBJ2-1|TRBV27
CASSIPGLAGGAAYNEQFF
>TRBJ2-7|TRBV9
CASSVGGAKTYEQYF
>TRBJ2-1|TRBV6-5
CASMSKTRNEQFF
>TRBJ2-7|TRBV27
CASGTASYEQYF
>TRBJ2-1|TRBV10-3
CAISERQGAGGPSYNEQFF
>TRBJ2-1|TRBV5-4
CASSQSMHNEQFF
>TRBJ2-7|TRBV2
CASRGTVTYEQYF
>TRBJ2-3|TRBV5-1
CASSRSRERANPDTQYF
>TRBJ2-1|TRBV4-1
CASSWAPRVNEQFF
>TRBJ2-7|TRBV25-1
CASSERVLHEQYF
>TRBJ1-5|TRBV11-2
CASSSSGTGGAGSNRPQHF
>TRBJ1-4|TRBV7-2
CASSLGQGVEKLFF
>TRBJ2-2|TRBV14
CASSGQGGGELFF
>TRBJ2-5|TRBV20-1
CSAWPGETQYF
>TRBJ1-3|TRBV28
CASRPRRGTGNTIYF
>TRBJ1-6|TRBV10-3
CAISESRGSYNSPLHF
>TRBJ1-3|TRBV7-2
CASSLRDRAGNTIYF
>TRBJ2-7|TRBV7-2
CASSWKRDSYEQYF
>TRBJ1-1|TRBV7-6
CASRADGQGRTEAFF
>TRBJ1-2|TRBV20-1
CSARERQGNYGYTF
>TRBJ2-3|TRBV4-3
CASSQESGDYRSTDTQYF
>TRBJ2-3|TRBV6-5
CASSYPPGNTQYF
>TRBJ2-1|TRBV20-1
CSARGGAPSSYNEQFF
>TRBJ2-1|TRBV5-1
CASSLAPWPGSNEQFF
>TRBJ1-5|TRBV20-1
CSAPRGPSNQPQHF
>TRBJ1-2|TRBV12-3/TRBV12-4
CASSSAVGAVGYTF